This entry is about one T cell receptor beta chain. What it recognizes is unknown. The sample belongs to a study of beta chain features in type 1 diabetes. Study-wide results and caveats: Within the patient group, naive, central memory and Treg TCRB repertoires appeared more similar to each other than within healthy donors. Shortening that was moderate but significant affected the TCRB CDR3s of Type 1 diabetes patients in all four CD4+ subsets. Lower insertion and higher deletion counts appeared at VDJ junctions in type 1 diabetes patients. The question of HLA type influencing TCRB rearrangement was one that remained unresolved here.

The whole isolated RNA underwent reverse transcription, so sequencing captured expressed TCRB transcripts. About 3.57 million reads, on average, came from each naive, central memory and regulatory T cell sample. Only in-frame clones appear in the TCRdb table, and some are missing; sequencing was by immunoSEQ multiplex PCR. The data show some 700,000 clones, under 15% seen once. The V segment lost 2 bases and the J segment 2 bases; nucleotides outside the gene matches: 5. Looked up from germline, CDR1 is MNHNS and CDR2 is SASEGT. CDR3 length: 15 residues. The sequenced material came from naive CD4+ T cells from blood. The gene calls are TRBV6-1 and TRBJ2-7, with 8 positions matching TRBD1. The receptor was isolated from a man aged 18-30 years with type 1 diabetes. CDR3 protein: CASSEMDRVTYEQYF. The CDR3 DNA follows: TGTGCCAGCAGTGAAATGGACAGGGTGACCTACGAGCAGTACTTC.